The 26 T cell receptor beta chains listed next were all sequenced from one sample in a study of T cell changes during pregnancy in multiple sclerosis. The assay was immunoSEQ multiplex PCR, and TCRdb's table has in-frame clones only and misses some. This table holds almost 20,000 clones, nearly 90% found once. The specimen was CD8+ T cells from peripheral blood mononuclear cells, collected in the second trimester of pregnancy. The receptors derive from a female donor in good health, enrolled as a control in a pregnancy study.

V gene TRBV2 combines with J gene TRBJ2-6; TRBD1 might be the D (6 bases). V was trimmed by 11 bases and J by 0 bases, leaving 14 bases between them. Germline V gene data show CDR1 as SNHLY and CDR2 as FYNNEI. The CDR3 contains 15 residues. CDR3 loop: CAYDRLSSGANVLTF. CDR3 nucleotide sequence: TGTGCCTACGACAGGCTAAGCTCTGGGGCCAACGTCCTGACTTTC. Looking up the rest from reference TRBV2 and TRBJ2-6 gives the full variable domain: EPEVTQTPSHQVTQMGQEVILRCVPISNHLYFYWYRQILGQKVEFLVSFYNNEISEKSEIFDDQFSVERPDGSNFTLKIRSTKLEDSAMYFCAYDRLSSGANVLTFGAGSRLTVL.

This sequence joins TRBV19 and TRBJ1-5; TRBD1 is a possible D gene (5 bases). The CDR3 spans 14 residues. The V and J ends lost 3 bases and 1 base respectively, with 7 bases between them. The V gene's germline CDR1 is LNHDA and CDR2 SQIVND (reference sequence). As DNA, the CDR3 is TGTGCCAGTAGTATTTCAGGGAGCAATCAGCCCCAGCATTTT. It is translated as CASSISGSNQPQHF. Full variable domain (rest looked up from reference TRBV19 and TRBJ1-5): DGGITQSPKYLFRKEGQNVTLSCEQNLNHDAMYWYRQDPGQGLRLIYYSQIVNDFQKGDIAEGYSVSREKKESFPLTVTSAQKNPTAFYLCASSISGSNQPQHFGDGTRLSIL.

V gene TRBV6-1 combines with J gene TRBJ2-7; 7 bases align to TRBD2. Trimming at V came to 8 bases and at J to 0 bases, leaving 7 bases not matched to a gene. The V gene's germline CDR1 is MNHNS and CDR2 SASEGT. The CDR3 extends over 14 amino acids. CDR3 sequence reads: CASGGRGSSYEQYF. CDR3 in DNA: TGTGCCAGCGGAGGGAGGGGCAGCTCCTACGAGCAGTACTTC.

V is TRBV19 and J is TRBJ1-2, with D maybe TRBD1 (5 bases). V lost 3 bases and J 5 bases, leaving 16 bases between the germline ends. This CDR3 comprises 15 residues. Germline V gives CDR1 LNHDA, CDR2 SQIVND (reference sequence). In DNA form, the CDR3 reads TGTGCCAGTAGTATGGGGTCCAGGGATCGTTATGGCTACACCTTC. It specifies CASSMGSRDRYGYTF.

The count of this clone is one. This chain connects TRBV5-5 to TRBJ2-1, with 10 bases that match TRBD1. The trim removed 7 bases at V and 6 bases at J, leaving 7 bases unmatched. CDR3 length equals 14 residues. Per germline, CDR1 SGHKS and CDR2 YYEKEE (reference sequence). The CDR3 DNA reads TGTGCCAGCGGAAGGCGGACAGGGGGCAATGAGCAGTTCTTC. This codes for CASGRRTGGNEQFF.

The rearrangement joins TRBV11-3 to TRBJ2-2; no firm D call. The CDR3 has 13 amino acids. The V and J ends lost 2 bases and 4 bases respectively, with 5 bases between them. Germline CDR1 is SGHNT and CDR2 is YENEEA. The CDR3 protein is CASSLTTTGELFF. CDR3 sequence (DNA): TGTGCCAGCAGCTTAACAACCACCGGGGAGCTGTTTTTT.

This clone has only a few counts. This chain uses TRBV5-1 with TRBJ1-1, with D tentatively TRBD1 (6 bases). This CDR3 comprises 15 residues. Trimming cost V 0 bases and J 5 bases, with 14 bases left between them. From germline, CDR1 is SGHRS and CDR2 YFSETQ. In DNA form, the CDR3 reads TGCGCCAGCAGCTTGGGGGGAGGGGGTCGGACTGAAGCTTTCTTT. Translating it yields CASSLGGGGRTEAFF.

A single count supports this clone. V gene TRBV30 combines with J gene TRBJ2-7, with TRBD1 matching 9 bases. V lost 0 bases to trimming and J lost 4 bases; unmatched junction nucleotides: 7. Looked up from germline, CDR1 is GTSNPN and CDR2 is SVGIG (reference sequence). The CDR3 sequence is 15 residues long. CDR3 in DNA: TGTGCCTGGAGTGTACCACAGGGGGCACTTTACGAGCAGTACTTC. This codes for CAWSVPQGALYEQYF.

This chain links TRBV28 with TRBJ2-6, with D hard to call. CDR1 MDHEN and CDR2 SYDVKM come from the germline V gene. The CDR3 totals 15 residues. V lost 3 bases to trimming and J lost 0 bases, with 6 bases between them. CDR3: CASSFARSGANVLTF. CDR3 bases: TGTGCCAGCAGTTTTGCGCGCTCTGGGGCCAACGTCCTGACTTTC.

The chain uses TRBV7-6 and TRBJ2-5, with D tentatively TRBD2 (7 bases). CDR1 is SGHVS, CDR2 FNYEAQ, per germline. The CDR3 loop spans 19 amino acids. V was clipped by 2 bases and J by 4 bases, with 26 bases between them. CDR3 protein: CASSLIPGGGLKGGETQYF. The CDR3 nucleotides read TGTGCCAGCAGCTTAATTCCCGGCGGGGGCCTCAAGGGGGGAGAGACCCAGTACTTC. Drawing the rest from reference TRBV7-6 and TRBJ2-5, the complete variable domain is GAGVSQSPRYKVTKRGQDVALRCDPISGHVSLYWYRQALGQGPEFLTYFNYEAQQDKSGLPNDRFSAERPEGSISTLTIQRTEQRDSAMYRCASSLIPGGGLKGGETQYFGPGTRLLVL.

The chain couples TRBV7-9 to TRBJ1-5; D remains unclear. The length of the CDR3 is 17 residues. Per germline, CDR1 SEHNR and CDR2 FQNEAQ (reference sequence). Deletions cut 1 base from V and 3 bases from J, with 16 bases between. CDR3 bases: TGTGCCAGCAGCTTAGTCCCCACAGAGAGCTACAATCAGCCCCAGCATTTT. Translation gives CASSLVPTESYNQPQHF.

In its sample, this clone was seen once. The chain recombines TRBV9 with TRBJ1-2; 7 nucleotides align to TRBD1. V shed 2 bases and J 0 bases; nucleotides not matched to a gene: 7. The CDR3 spans 16 residues. Per the germline V gene, CDR1 is SGDLS and CDR2 is YYNGEE. The CDR3 sequence is CASSVRDRFSNYGYTF. The DNA for the CDR3 is TGTGCCAGCAGCGTGAGGGACAGATTCTCTAACTATGGCTACACCTTC.

The V call is TRBV5-8, the J call TRBJ1-5; the match to TRBD1 covers 9 bases. Germline lookup yields CDR1 SGHTS and CDR2 YDEGEE. V lost 4 bases, J lost 4 bases, and 3 bases stayed unmatched. CDR3 size: 14 residues. The CDR3 spells CASSIGQGNQPQHF. The CDR3 DNA sequence: TGTGCCAGCAGCATAGGACAGGGGAATCAGCCCCAGCATTTT.

V and J are TRBV27 and TRBJ2-1; 9 positions match TRBD2. The length of the CDR3 is 12 residues. CDR1 is MNHEY and CDR2 is SMNVEV in the germline V gene (reference sequence). The ends lost 10 bases at V and 13 bases at J; junction bases unmatched: 11. CDR3 nucleotides: TGTGCCACGGCCACCGGGACTAGCTTACAGTTCTTC. Its translation: CATATGTSLQFF.

This rearrangement joins TRBV28 to TRBJ1-5, with TRBD1 as a possible D gene (5 bases). CDR1 is MDHEN and CDR2 is SYDVKM in the germline V gene. CDR3 size: 13 residues. V was shortened by 6 bases and J by 5 bases, with 11 bases between the two germline ends. The CDR3 DNA sequence: TGTGCCAGCAGCCCCACAGGTTATCAGCCCCAGCATTTT. Translating gives CASSPTGYQPQHF.

V usage is TRBV19 and J usage is TRBJ2-1; 7 bases match TRBD2. Trimming cost V 1 base and J 0 bases; bases outside gene matches: 3. This CDR3 spans 16 amino acids. Germline V lookup: CDR1 LNHDA, CDR2 SQIVND (reference sequence). This CDR3 reads CASSIVGGSSYNEQFF. In DNA, the CDR3 is TGTGCCAGTAGTATAGTGGGCGGGAGCTCCTACAATGAGCAGTTCTTC. Full variable domain (outside the CDR3, taken from reference TRBV19 and TRBJ2-1): DGGITQSPKYLFRKEGQNVTLSCEQNLNHDAMYWYRQDPGQGLRLIYYSQIVNDFQKGDIAEGYSVSREKKESFPLTVTSAQKNPTAFYLCASSIVGGSSYNEQFFGPGTRLTVL.

This chain joins TRBV5-1 and TRBJ2-7; 10 nucleotides match TRBD1. This CDR3 has 13 amino acids. The germline V gene has CDR1 SGHRS and CDR2 YFSETQ. Losses at the gene ends were 7 bases for V and 6 bases for J; bases not matched to a gene: 7. This chain's CDR3 is CASEPGQGSEQYF. For the CDR3, the DNA is TGCGCCAGCGAACCGGGACAGGGGAGCGAGCAGTACTTC.

The V call is TRBV28, the J call TRBJ2-1; 9 bases are shared with TRBD1. CDR3 length equals 13 residues. Trimming at V came to 6 bases and at J to 10 bases, leaving 7 bases not matched to a gene. Per germline, CDR1 MDHEN and CDR2 SYDVKM. CDR3 DNA: TGTGCCAGCAGCGGGGACAGGGTTCGGGAGCAGTTCTTC. Translation: CASSGDRVREQFF.

This chain links TRBV11-1 with TRBJ2-1; 7 nucleotides agree with TRBD1. The ends lost 5 bases at V and 7 bases at J; junction bases unmatched: 11. Germline CDR1 is SGHAT and CDR2 is FQDESV (reference sequence). The CDR3 is 15 residues long. In DNA, the CDR3 is TGTGCCAGCAGCCCCCGGACAGGCGGTAGGAATGAGCAGTTCTTC. It translates to CASSPRTGGRNEQFF.

V gene TRBV7-9 combines with J gene TRBJ2-1, with TRBD2 matching 9 bases. V gave up 5 bases and J gave up 4 bases; unmatched junction bases: 6. Germline V gene lookup returns CDR1 SEHNR and CDR2 FQNEAQ (reference sequence). This CDR3 is 15 amino acids long. The CDR3 region has the DNA TGTGCCAGCAGCCCTATAGCGGGAGCGTACAATGAGCAGTTCTTC. This encodes CASSPIAGAYNEQFF.

The CDR3 nucleotides are TGTGCTAGTGGGGGACCCCTTTCTTCGACAGGGAGCCCGCAAGAGACCCAGTACTTC. Encoded protein: CASGGPLSSTGSPQETQYF. The rearrangement joins TRBV12-5 to TRBJ2-5; 7 bases line up with TRBD1. The CDR3 extends over 19 amino acids. The V segment lost 6 bases and the J segment 2 bases; nucleotides outside the gene matches: 21. CDR1 is LGHNT, CDR2 FRNRAP, per germline.

This chain connects TRBV7-9 to TRBJ2-1; TRBD2 might be the D (6 bases). Looked up from germline, CDR1 is SEHNR and CDR2 is FQNEAQ (reference sequence). V lost 5 bases and J lost 9, with 11 bases in between. This CDR3 is 12 amino acids long. The CDR3 sequence is CASSPPGLEQFF. The CDR3 DNA sequence: TGTGCCAGCAGCCCACCGGGACTTGAGCAGTTCTTC.

J is TRBJ2-1 and V is TRBV7-9; the match to TRBD2 covers 11 bases. The V gene end was trimmed by 5 bases and the J gene end by 9 bases; junction bases not matched to a gene: 9. The CDR3 contains 15 residues. Germline V lookup: CDR1 SEHNR, CDR2 FQNEAQ (reference sequence). Here the CDR3 DNA reads TGTGCCAGCAGCCGAATTAGCGGGAGGGTAGCTGAGCAGTTCTTC. Its protein product is CASSRISGRVAEQFF.

DNA for the CDR3: TGTGCCAGCAGTTGGGGGACAGATCTTTCACCCCTCCACTTT. Its translation is CASSWGTDLSPLHF. The chain carries TRBV27 and TRBJ1-6, with 7 bases lining up with TRBD1. The CDR3 consists of 14 residues. V trimming: 4 bases; J trimming: 9 bases; junction bases outside the gene matches: 6. Per germline, CDR1 MNHEY and CDR2 SMNVEV (reference sequence).

This clone was seen a single time. The chain couples TRBV4-2 to TRBJ2-5; TRBD2 aligns across 12 bases. V trimming: 4 bases; J trimming: 4 bases; junction bases outside the gene matches: 10. Germline CDR1 is LGHNA and CDR2 is YNFKEQ. The CDR3 is 17 amino acids. CDR3 sequence: CASSPSGRAEGAETQYF. CDR3 DNA: TGTGCCAGCAGCCCTAGCGGGAGGGCCGAGGGGGCAGAGACCCAGTACTTC.

The chain's CDR3 is CASSLTSQGGTDTQYF. The CDR3 bases are TGCGCCAGCAGCCTGACTTCCCAGGGGGGCACAGATACGCAGTATTTT. This chain uses TRBV5-1 with TRBJ2-3; 7 nucleotides match TRBD1. V lost 4 bases, J lost 1 base, and 9 bases stayed unmatched. The germline V gene has CDR1 SGHRS and CDR2 YFSETQ. The CDR3 spans 16 residues.